Listed here is a single T cell receptor beta chain. Which antigen it targets is not known. No quality values exist for individual bases; no much larger clone is one base distant. This sample was included in a study of regulatory T cells in long-lasting Graves disease (dated by TCRdb to the early 2020s). Looking at the study overall: Newly diagnosed Graves' disease patients had taken antithyroid drugs for less than 3 months. Peripheral blood TCR sequencing and RNA sequencing compared persistent Graves' disease patients with newly diagnosed Graves' disease patients. The study was conducted in China and was registered as a clinical trial. A total of around 35 samples were covered by TCR sequencing, comprising some 13 persistent and about 20 newly diagnosed Graves' disease patients.

Trimming removed 4 bases from V and 11 bases from J, leaving 18 bases between the germline ends. CDR1 is given as LGHNA and CDR2 as YSLEER, both from the germline V gene. The CDR3 has 15 amino acids, counting the end cysteine and phenylalanine. Only the CDR3 DNA is retained, 45 bases long and in frame from the first base. The sample's time point, from its label and the paper: newly diagnosed GD, antithyroid drugs for less than 3 months. For both TCR sequencing and RNA sequencing, RNA was extracted from PBMCs in TRIzol. The diagnosis of Graves' disease followed American Thyroid Association guidelines. Patients for the study were recruited at an endocrinology department in Xi'an, China. Each patient gave around 9 milliliters of peripheral blood, collected in an EDTA anticoagulant tube. Ficoll Paque Plus density gradient separation was used to isolate PBMCs, and no additional T cell sorting was done. An Agilent 2100 Bioanalyzer and agarose gel were used to check RNA quality, and a NanoDrop 2000 was used to measure RNA concentration.

The receptor library was made with multiplex PCR. The data were produced on an Illumina HiSeq 4000. iRepertoire HTBI primers and Arm-PCR amplification of CDR3 regions were used to construct TCR beta libraries. Before sequencing, the PCR products underwent gel purification. On the authors' methods: Across samples, 60 to 75 TRBV and roughly 15 TRBJ segments were identified and used for gene usage analysis of CDR3 amino acid clonotypes. COPE and FqMerger were used to merge the filtered high-quality paired reads into contigs. BLAST was used to align contigs to IMGT TRBV, TRBD and TRBJ reference genes, and CDR3 was defined according to IMGT. Any clonotype with a frequency above 0.1% was counted as a highly expanded clone. Repertoire diversity was measured by Shannon entropy, and V-J evenness by the Gini coefficient. A clonotype was considered public if more than one individual shared it. TCRdb trimmed the raw reads at Q25, called clones with MiXCR and kept productive beta chains. Rows are combined by CDR3 protein, so each entry shows the most common genes and DNA. The V and J calls follow TCRdb's processing rather than the paper's. Within this sample are around 250,000 distinct CDR3 sequences, with 15% to 20% of them counted one time only. 14% of the sample belongs to the ten largest clones.

General study outcomes and caveats: As a limitation, the authors acknowledged that the small sample size may reduce accuracy. TRBV28, TRBJ1-2 and TRBJ2-5 were preferentially used in persistent disease, while TRBV20-1 and TRBJ2-1 were favored in newly diagnosed disease. Compared with newly diagnosed patients, patients with persistent Graves' disease had lower TCR Shannon entropy and fewer highly expanded clones, which suggests clonal expansion. Sequencing and analysis were limited to the TCR beta chain. Patients with persistent disease shared more public clonotypes (over 2,500) than newly diagnosed patients did (approximately 990). Peripheral blood alone was examined, since thyroid tissue, which constituted the primary lesion, could not be accessed.

These data were likewise used in another study, on T cells in Graves' hyperthyroidism and ophthalmopathy. From that second study: Stable Graves' hyperthyroidism was defined as the absence of progression to ophthalmopathy over 18 months of follow-up. Hyperthyroidism patients were aged 18 to 65 years and newly diagnosed, with disease duration of less than 2 months. Patients with uncontrolled infections, other autoimmune diseases, pregnancy or lactation were excluded. Diagnoses were based on clinical symptoms, serum thyroxine and TRAb, thyroid ultrasound and orbital computed tomography. The first round of RT-PCR for the TCR CDR3 was performed with the HTBI primer set and the Qiagen OneStep RT-PCR kit. Most expanded thyroid clonotypes (frequency above 0.001) were also detected in blood, suggesting blood repertoires may reflect thyroid immune responses. Ophthalmopathy was separated from stable hyperthyroidism by a 13 V-J signature model, with just over 85% sensitivity and approximately 84% specificity obtained in cross-validation and 80%/75% obtained in testing. In validation, progression to ophthalmopathy was predicted by the model with nearly 71% sensitivity and approximately 78% specificity, a median of 6.5 months before onset. A discovery cohort of 95 to 100 patients, fewer than 50 with Graves' ophthalmopathy and roughly 59 with stable Graves' hyperthyroidism, was used to find distinguishing TCR V-J signatures. An independent validation cohort of fewer than 20 hyperthyroidism patients and 17 patients who later progressed to ophthalmopathy tested prospective prediction of ophthalmopathy. The 85 to 100 discovery patients were divided at random into training and test sets in a 7:3 ratio. In addition, the study compared T-cell repertoires in thyroid tissue and in blood from roughly 6 Graves' hyperthyroidism patients. Following sampling, methimazole starting at 30 mg daily was given to hyperthyroidism patients, and high-dose intravenous methylprednisolone was given to ophthalmopathy patients. Libraries were constructed in a second round of multiplex PCR, after which size selection and purification were carried out. Sequencing of the libraries was done on an Illumina HiSeq2000 using paired-end 100 bp reads. SOAPnuke was used to process the raw data, with reads discarded if the reads contained adapters or uncalled bases, had a mean Phred below 15, or lacked an exact constant-primer or identifier match. High-quality paired reads were merged using COPE v1.2.5, and each unique nucleotide sequence was defined as a clonotype. MiTCR v1.1 was used to align the clonotypes against IMGT TRBV, TRBD and TRBJ reference segments. The analysis included only V-J combinations with a frequency above 0.0001, which together covered approximately 99% of the repertoires. A TCS score was defined as the ratio between F50 (clonal expansion) and ExV (chaos), using BLOSUM62-based TCRdist between CDR3 peptides within each V-J. Welch's t-statistics and random forest reduced just over 500 V-J features to 10 to 15, which were used in a naive Bayes classifier (R e1071). No statistical method was used to set the sample size in advance, and investigators knew the group allocation. The paper describes TCR Vbeta CDR3 sequencing of more than 120 peripheral blood samples, made up of 43 ophthalmopathy patients, more than 70 hyperthyroidism patients and about 17 progressor patients.

This receptor was identified in a woman aged 25 to 39 with Graves disease. Donor details come from another sample of the same person, matched by shared clones. The chain joins TRBV4-3 to TRBJ1-6; a confident D gene designation cannot be given. Sequenced material: peripheral blood mononuclear cells (PBMCs), taken at new diagnosis, from a patient treated with antithyroid drugs. The CDR3 has the sequence CASSPGPAGLAPLHF. The DNA sequence is TGCGCCAGCAGCCCTGGGCCTGCGGGGTTGGCACCCCTCCACTTT.